A selection of T cell receptor beta chains follows, all from one sample in a study of cytomegalovirus exposure and HLA in healthy donors. The repertoire was sequenced with immunoSEQ multiplex PCR; TCRdb's copy has only in-frame clones and lacks some. The sample records tens of thousands of clones, approximately 7.7% being singletons. The sample comprised PBMCs. These receptors all come from a man aged 45-65 years in good health and CMV-seronegative. Each CDR3 is given with its conserved first and last residue. D genes are given only for firm matches. Only part of the rows carry a size: once, few, many, or a class if the clone is expanded.

CDR3 | DNA | size | J | V | D
CASSPPGRRGAEAFF | TGTGCCAGCAGTCCCCCGGGGCGCAGGGGAGCTGAAGCTTTCTTT | few | TRBJ1-1 | TRBV28 | -
CASRHRGRGFF | TGTGCCAGCAGACACAGGGGGCGGGGGTTCTTC | - | TRBJ2-1 | TRBV28 | TRBD1
CASSGAVAGELFF | TGTGCCAGCAGTGGGGCTGTAGCCGGGGAGCTGTTTTTT | few | TRBJ2-2 | TRBV2 | -
CASSLGQGVYGYTF | TGTGCCAGCAGTCTAGGACAGGGAGTCTATGGCTACACCTTC | few | TRBJ1-2 | TRBV28 | TRBD1
CASSGGGLYEQYF | TGTGCCAGCAGTGGGGGGGGCCTTTACGAGCAGTACTTC | - | TRBJ2-7 | TRBV28 | -
CASRAAVGLAGASRTGELFF | TGTGCCAGCAGGGCAGCGGTAGGTCTAGCGGGAGCCTCGAGGACCGGGGAGCTGTTTTTT | few | TRBJ2-2 | TRBV28 | TRBD2
CAIRPAGTVNTGELFF | TGTGCCATCAGGCCAGCCGGGACAGTAAACACCGGGGAGCTGTTTTTT | - | TRBJ2-2 | TRBV10-3 | TRBD1
CASSLEVRQMNTGELFF | TGTGCCAGCAGCTTAGAGGTGAGACAGATGAACACCGGGGAGCTGTTTTTT | - | TRBJ2-2 | TRBV7-8 | -
CASSPQRTAGTEAFF | TGTGCCAGCAGTCCCCAGCGGACCGCGGGCACTGAAGCTTTCTTT | few | TRBJ1-1 | TRBV6-1 | -
CASSRTGSEQYF | TGTGCCAGCAGTAGGACAGGCTCCGAGCAGTACTTC | - | TRBJ2-7 | TRBV9 | TRBD1
CASSPGQWGPGELFF | TGCGCCAGCAGCCCGGGACAGTGGGGGCCCGGGGAGCTGTTTTTT | - | TRBJ2-2 | TRBV5-1 | TRBD1
CASSEGGLAYEQYF | TGTGCCAGCAGTGAAGGGGGACTAGCTTACGAGCAGTACTTC | - | TRBJ2-7 | TRBV2 | TRBD2
CAISLDRPSTDTQYF | TGTGCCATCAGTTTGGACAGGCCTAGCACAGATACGCAGTATTTT | few | TRBJ2-3 | TRBV10-3 | TRBD1
CASSFWGQADTQYF | TGTGCCAGCAGTTTTTGGGGGCAGGCAGATACGCAGTATTTT | few | TRBJ2-3 | TRBV27 | -
CASSLSPGGEETQYF | TGTGCCAGCAGCTTGAGCCCGGGAGGAGAAGAGACCCAGTACTTC | many | TRBJ2-5 | TRBV11-2 | TRBD2
CASSVGSGAYNEQFF | TGTGCCAGCAGCGTAGGTAGCGGTGCCTACAATGAGCAGTTCTTC | - | TRBJ2-1 | TRBV9 | -
CASSEGGGASPEAFF | TGCGCCAGCAGCGAGGGAGGGGGGGCGTCGCCTGAAGCTTTCTTT | few | TRBJ1-1 | TRBV5-1 | -
CAWGHLGLEARTDTQYF | TGTGCCTGGGGTCACCTCGGACTCGAAGCCCGAACAGATACGCAGTATTTT | few | TRBJ2-3 | TRBV30 | -
CASSDKGGAYEQYF | TGTGCCAGCAGCGACAAAGGGGGGGCCTACGAGCAGTACTTC | few | TRBJ2-7 | TRBV6-6 | -
CASSAYRGSYEQYF | TGTGCCAGCAGCGCTTACAGGGGATCCTACGAGCAGTACTTC | few | TRBJ2-7 | TRBV5-4 | TRBD1
CASSPQKETQYF | TGTGCCAGCAGCCCCCAGAAAGAGACCCAGTACTTC | few | TRBJ2-5 | TRBV7-2 | -
CASNPIGKQETQYF | TGTGCCAGCAACCCTATCGGGAAGCAAGAGACCCAGTACTTC | - | TRBJ2-5 | TRBV27 | -
CASSSGWASGSPYNEQFF | TGTGCCAGCAGCTCAGGGTGGGCTAGCGGGAGTCCCTACAATGAGCAGTTCTTC | few | TRBJ2-1 | TRBV5-4 | TRBD2
CASSTTYRGRDQPQHF | TGTGCCAGTAGTACGACCTACAGGGGGCGCGATCAGCCCCAGCATTTT | few | TRBJ1-5 | TRBV19 | TRBD1
CASSVEPSGYEQYF | TGTGCCAGCAGCGTAGAGCCTAGCGGCTACGAGCAGTACTTC | - | TRBJ2-7 | TRBV9 | TRBD2
CASSRTGDNEQFF | TGTGCCAGCAGTCGGACAGGGGACAATGAGCAGTTCTTC | few | TRBJ2-1 | TRBV7-2 | TRBD1
CASSVSGHGYTF | TGTGCCAGCAGTGTTTCAGGGCATGGCTACACCTTC | - | TRBJ1-2 | TRBV6-1 | -
CASSPSGLAGGLAGEQYF | TGCGCCAGCAGCCCCTCCGGGCTAGCGGGGGGGCTAGCGGGCGAGCAGTACTTC | few | TRBJ2-7 | TRBV4-1 | TRBD2
CASSIRPGQEYGYTF | TGTGCCAGCAGCATACGCCCGGGACAAGAATATGGCTACACCTTC | - | TRBJ1-2 | TRBV11-3 | -
CASSSPTGEGTEAFF | TGTGCCAGCAGCTCCCCGACAGGGGAAGGGACTGAAGCTTTCTTT | - | TRBJ1-1 | TRBV11-2 | TRBD1
CASSFNRDSQLTGYTF | TGCGCCAGCAGCTTTAATCGCGATTCTCAACTAACTGGCTACACCTTC | few | TRBJ1-2 | TRBV5-1 | -
CASSQGPAEREKLFF | TGTGCCAGCAGCCAAGGACCGGCCGAGAGGGAAAAACTGTTTTTT | few | TRBJ1-4 | TRBV14 | -
CASSLAGPDFNYGYTF | TGTGCCAGCAGTTTGGCGGGCCCAGATTTTAACTATGGCTACACCTTC | few | TRBJ1-2 | TRBV28 | -
CASSLGTAGHYEQYF | TGTGCCAGCAGTTTGGGCACAGCGGGACACTACGAGCAGTACTTC | - | TRBJ2-7 | TRBV28 | -
CASSPNQLSSNQPQHF | TGTGCCAGCTCACCGAATCAACTTAGTAGCAATCAGCCCCAGCATTTT | - | TRBJ1-5 | TRBV18 | -
CASSATGENQPQHF | TGTGCCAGCAGCGCGACAGGGGAAAACCAGCCCCAGCATTTT | - | TRBJ1-5 | TRBV9 | TRBD1
CATSREAGLAGNTGELFF | TGTGCCACCAGCAGAGAAGCAGGACTAGCGGGAAACACCGGGGAGCTGTTTTTT | few | TRBJ2-2 | TRBV15 | TRBD2
CASSQDVAMNEQYF | TGTGCCAGCAGCCAAGATGTAGCGATGAACGAGCAGTACTTC | few | TRBJ2-7 | TRBV4-2 | -
CASRDRGCEQYF | TGTGCCAGCAGGGACAGGGGCTGCGAGCAGTACTTC | few | TRBJ2-7 | TRBV2 | TRBD1
CAWSSGDRVNQPQHF | TGTGCCTGGTCCTCAGGGGACAGGGTCAATCAGCCCCAGCATTTT | few | TRBJ1-5 | TRBV30 | TRBD1
CASSQRPQPQETQYF | TGTGCCAGCAGTCAGCGGCCCCAGCCGCAAGAGACCCAGTACTTC | few | TRBJ2-5 | TRBV6-5 | -
CASRRTSGEQETQYF | TGTGCCAGCAGACGGACTAGCGGGGAGCAAGAGACCCAGTACTTC | - | TRBJ2-5 | TRBV4-2 | TRBD2
CASSPMDARDTQYF | TGTGCCAGCAGCCCAATGGATGCGCGGGATACGCAGTATTTT | - | TRBJ2-3 | TRBV5-4 | -
CASSGSTGRYEQYF | TGTGCCAGCAGTGGATCGACAGGGCGCTACGAGCAGTACTTC | - | TRBJ2-7 | TRBV2 | TRBD1
CAWSSDTYNEQFF | TGTGCCTGGAGTTCCGACACCTACAATGAGCAGTTCTTC | - | TRBJ2-1 | TRBV30 | -
CASSSTSGGYNEQFF | TGCGCCAGCAGCTCGACTAGCGGGGGTTACAATGAGCAGTTCTTC | few | TRBJ2-1 | TRBV5-1 | TRBD2
CASSSWSSGSYEQYF | TGTGCCAGCAGTTCTTGGTCGTCCGGGTCCTACGAGCAGTACTTC | - | TRBJ2-7 | TRBV28 | -
CATHRGQPSSYNSPLHF | TGTGCCACCCACAGAGGACAGCCGAGCTCCTATAATTCACCCCTCCACTTT | - | TRBJ1-6 | TRBV27 | -
CAWSVWPRQGMTAGNTIYF | TGTGCCTGGAGTGTATGGCCGAGACAGGGAATGACAGCTGGAAACACCATATATTTT | many | TRBJ1-3 | TRBV30 | TRBD1